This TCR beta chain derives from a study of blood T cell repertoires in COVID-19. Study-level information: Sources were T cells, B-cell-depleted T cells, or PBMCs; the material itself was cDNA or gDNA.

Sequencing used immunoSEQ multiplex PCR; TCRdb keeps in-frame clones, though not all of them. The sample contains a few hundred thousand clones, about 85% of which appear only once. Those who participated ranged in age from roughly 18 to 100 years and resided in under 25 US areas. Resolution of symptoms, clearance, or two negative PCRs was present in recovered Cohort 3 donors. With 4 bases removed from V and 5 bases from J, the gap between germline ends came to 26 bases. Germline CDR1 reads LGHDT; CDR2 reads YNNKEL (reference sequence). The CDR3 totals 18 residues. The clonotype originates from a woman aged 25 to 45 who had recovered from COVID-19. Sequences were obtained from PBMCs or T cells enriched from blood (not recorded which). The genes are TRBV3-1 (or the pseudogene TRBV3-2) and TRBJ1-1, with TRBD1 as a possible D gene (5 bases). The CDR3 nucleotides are TGTGCCAGCAGCCTCCGAACCACAATAACAGGATCCCTAACTGAAGCTTTCTTT. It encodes CASSLRTTITGSLTEAFF.